This T cell receptor beta chain appears in the sequencing data of a study of T cells after yellow fever vaccination (dated by TCRdb to the late 2010s). About the full investigation: The SMART-Seq v4 Ultra Low Input RNA kit was used to prepare libraries from fractions with low cell numbers. To track T-cell clones before and after primary and booster YFV17D yellow fever vaccination, bulk TCR alpha and beta repertoires were sequenced longitudinally. Two healthy male donors, one aged 18 to 30 and one aged 30 to 39 years, were included in the cohort. Bulk PBMC replicates and cell subsets were isolated from blood drawn at multiple timepoints before and after both primary and secondary immunization. The paper as a whole reports these results and caveats: The study included only a couple of donors, which limits how far the findings can be generalized. A small share of clonotypes occurred in both CD4 and CD8 compartments, likely arising from convergent recombination. The secondary T-cell response was weaker than the primary response but faster, peaking on day 5 instead of day 15. FACS-sorted repertoires could contain abundant contaminating clonotypes from the bulk population, so computational filtering was required. After the booster, most clones that had expanded after primary vaccination were detected again (around 97% of CD4 and about 88% of CD8), suggesting broad maintenance of memory.

This clonotype was observed a few times. Its recognized antigen is unknown. No much larger clonotype is one base removed from it; base qualities were not supplied. Sequencing used an Illumina NovaSeq 6000. TCR cDNA was made using 5'RACE template switching, a step that added a universal primer site and unique molecular identifiers. Priming for cDNA synthesis came from both the TCR alpha and TCR beta constant segments. Libraries were amplified in two PCR steps, with sample barcodes and sequencing adapters added in the second step. Sequencing of libraries was performed on Illumina HiSeq 2500 (2x100 bp) or NovaSeq (2x150 bp). The published analysis was carried out like this. Demultiplexing of reads and collapsing into UMI consensus sequences were performed with MIGEC, and V(D)J alignment was carried out with MiXCR. Clonotypes responding to the vaccine were identified with edgeR on replicate PBMC samples, with the criteria of FDR below 0.01 and a log2 fold change above 5 up to day 15. Bulk clonotypes were assigned CD4 or CD8 identity according to which sequenced CD4 or CD8 repertoire held them at higher abundance. The public sequencing data were trimmed at Q25 with fastp and processed into clonotypes with MiXCR by TCRdb, which kept only in-frame beta chains. Each entry merges the rows of one CDR3 protein and shows their most common DNA and genes. The V and J calls were not made by the authors but by TCRdb's processing. This sample gives roughly 400,000 distinct CDR3 sequences in total; approximately 19% of them show up just once. The leading ten clones occupy 15% to 20% of the sample.

The sample's treatment or condition, from its label and the paper: live attenuated yellow fever vaccine strain. Two biological replicates of bulk PBMCs were collected at each blood-draw timepoint. A standard Ficoll-Paque protocol was used to isolate PBMCs from peripheral blood. TriZol was used to extract RNA from bulk PBMCs, from CD4 and CD8 fractions, and from dextramer-positive and dextramer-negative fractions. From the germline V gene, CDR1 is ENHRY and CDR2 is SYGVKD. Its CDR3 holds 15 amino acids, cysteine through phenylalanine. The retained sequence is limited to the CDR3, 45 bases, with the frame set at the first base. V drops 6 bases and J drops 2 bases, leaving 14 bases in between.

The sequenced sample was PBMCs, obtained before the yellow fever booster vaccination. The rearranged segments are TRBV10-3 and TRBJ1-5, with no D gene named confidently. This TCR was sampled from a man aged 18 to 29 who received the YFV17D yellow fever vaccine. For the CDR3, the sequence is CAISSGSRGNQPQHF. The DNA is as follows: TGTGCCATCAGCTCCGGGAGCCGGGGCAATCAGCCCCAGCATTTT.